The T cell receptor beta chain under discussion was sequenced for a study of graft-versus-host responses after intestinal transplantation. The overall study: Tacrolimus and steroids were given for around 3 years to all recipients after anti-thymocyte globulin induction. General study findings and limits: Present in recipient marrow, GvH clones included some that appeared first in ileum or blood. Allografts from individuals with graft-donor T cell macrochimerism displayed high graft-versus-host to host-versus-graft clonal ratios. Peak circulating GvH clone levels tracked with early post-transplant HvG declines.

Sequencing was performed with immunoSEQ multiplex PCR; in TCRdb, only in-frame clones are kept and a portion is missing. The sample lists under 150,000 clones; approximately 90% were seen once. For this clone: The antigen remains undetermined.

V was clipped by 2 bases and J by 6 bases; unmatched bases: 3. The CDR3 spans 14 residues. From germline, CDR1 is MNHEY and CDR2 SVGAGI. This sample comprised unstimulated CD4+ T cells sorted from spleen or lymph node cells, obtained before intestinal transplant. This chain connects TRBV6-5 to TRBJ1-5; 8 bases fit TRBD1. The clonotype comes from a human donor who received an intestinal transplant. CDR3 sequence: CASSYDQGAQPQHF. CDR3 nucleotide sequence: TGTGCCAGCAGTTACGACCAGGGGGCTCAGCCCCAGCATTTT.